This is a list of T cell receptor beta chains from one sample in a study of T cell responses to AZD1222 COVID-19 vaccine. TCRdb's copy holds only in-frame clones and misses some; the assay was immunoSEQ multiplex PCR. The sample lists 150,000 or so clones, approximately 93% occurring once. The sample here was peripheral blood, taken on day 0 of AZD1222 vaccination. These receptor sequences come from an adult in good health. CDR3s include the opening cysteine and the closing phenylalanine or tryptophan. D genes are given only for firm matches. Only part of the rows carry a size: once, few, many, or a class if the clone is expanded.

V gene,clone size,J gene,D gene,CDR3 protein,CDR3 DNA
TRBV5-4,NA,TRBJ1-1,TRBD1,CASSPALGQPNTEAFF,TGTGCCAGCAGTCCGGCCCTGGGACAGCCGAACACTGAAGCTTTCTTT
TRBV28,NA,TRBJ1-5,NA,CASSLTGGTQPQHF,TGTGCCAGCAGTTTAACGGGGGGGACTCAGCCCCAGCATTTT
TRBV3-1/TRBV3-2,NA,TRBJ2-1,NA,CASSQVRNEQFF,TGTGCCAGCAGCCAAGTTCGTAATGAGCAGTTCTTC
TRBV6-4,NA,TRBJ2-1,NA,CASSPQGLNSYNEQFF,TGTGCCAGCAGTCCGCAGGGCCTCAACTCCTACAATGAGCAGTTCTTC
TRBV7-8,NA,TRBJ2-5,NA,CASTRSGGAETQYF,TGTGCCAGCACCCGATCGGGGGGCGCAGAGACCCAGTACTTC
TRBV19,NA,TRBJ1-2,NA,CASSMTQGKRGYTF,TGTGCCAGTAGTATGACCCAGGGGAAGAGGGGCTACACCTTC
TRBV5-1,NA,TRBJ1-3,NA,CASSLGFGNTIYF,TGCGCCAGCAGCCTTGGGTTTGGAAACACCATATATTTT
TRBV28,NA,TRBJ2-7,NA,CAIGQGELAGTEQYF,TGTGCCATCGGACAGGGGGAACTAGCGGGGACCGAGCAGTACTTC
TRBV27,once,TRBJ2-2,NA,CASSLGAGDFTGELFF,TGTGCCAGCAGTTTAGGGGCAGGGGATTTCACCGGGGAGCTGTTTTTT
TRBV7-6,NA,TRBJ2-7,NA,CASSSRATSPYEQYF,TGTGCCAGCAGCTCTAGGGCTACGTCCCCCTACGAGCAGTACTTC
TRBV30,NA,TRBJ1-5,NA,CAWSGQINQPQHF,TGTGCCTGGAGTGGACAGATCAATCAGCCCCAGCATTTT
TRBV28,NA,TRBJ2-3,NA,CASSLWGQYTDTQYF,TGTGCCAGCAGTTTATGGGGGCAGTACACAGATACGCAGTATTTT
TRBV7-3,once,TRBJ2-1,NA,CASSLGQFSYNEQFF,TGTGCCAGCAGCTTAGGACAGTTTTCCTACAATGAGCAGTTCTTC
TRBV4-2,NA,TRBJ1-6,NA,CASSQDHGGDSPLHF,TGTGCCAGCAGCCAAGATCATGGGGGGGATTCACCCCTCCACTTT
TRBV4-1,NA,TRBJ1-5,TRBD1,CASSQDGTGINQPQHF,TGCGCCAGCAGCCAAGATGGGACAGGGATAAATCAGCCCCAGCATTTT
TRBV5-1,NA,TRBJ1-1,NA,CASSLGDTEAFF,TGCGCCAGCAGCCTAGGGGACACTGAAGCTTTCTTT
TRBV24-1,NA,TRBJ1-2,TRBD1,CATSSHRQGLYGYTF,TGTGCCACCAGTTCCCATAGACAGGGTCTCTATGGCTACACCTTC
TRBV5-6,NA,TRBJ1-5,NA,CASSLSGYQPQHF,TGTGCCAGCAGCCTGAGCGGTTATCAGCCCCAGCATTTT
TRBV30,few,TRBJ1-2,NA,CAWSPARGNYGYTF,TGTGCCTGGAGTCCGGCGCGGGGAAACTATGGCTACACCTTC
TRBV18,NA,TRBJ2-1,TRBD2,CASSPLAGEPSFNEQFF,TGTGCCAGCTCACCGTTGGCGGGAGAGCCATCGTTTAATGAGCAGTTCTTC
TRBV24-1,NA,TRBJ2-1,TRBD2,CATSDASGRAFNEQFF,TGTGCCACCAGTGACGCTAGCGGGAGGGCCTTCAATGAGCAGTTCTTC
TRBV19,NA,TRBJ2-1,TRBD1,CASSPRQGGTGTANEQFF,TGTGCCAGTAGCCCTCGACAGGGTGGAACGGGAACGGCCAATGAGCAGTTCTTC
TRBV7-9,NA,TRBJ1-1,NA,CASTLGWTEAFF,TGTGCCAGCACCCTCGGTTGGACTGAAGCTTTCTTT
TRBV24-1,NA,TRBJ2-1,NA,CATSDPSWDEQFF,TGTGCCACCAGTGATCCTTCGTGGGATGAGCAGTTCTTC
TRBV28,NA,TRBJ2-1,TRBD2,CASSIAGGMNEQFF,TGTGCCAGCAGTATAGCGGGAGGTATGAATGAGCAGTTCTTC
TRBV27,NA,TRBJ2-3,TRBD2,CASSLSFRLAGVSRDTQYF,TGTGCCAGCAGTTTAAGCTTCCGACTAGCGGGAGTGAGTAGAGATACGCAGTATTTT
TRBV12-3/TRBV12-4,few,TRBJ1-2,TRBD1,CASRGQGAGGYTF,TGTGCCAGCAGGGGACAGGGGGCGGGAGGCTACACCTTC
TRBV4-1,NA,TRBJ2-1,NA,CASSRNRAPRYNEQFF,TGCGCCAGCAGCCGGAACAGGGCCCCCAGATACAATGAGCAGTTCTTC
TRBV21-1,NA,TRBJ2-1,NA,CASSKGGRSREANEQFF,TGTGCCAGCAGCAAAGGAGGAAGGTCGCGGGAGGCCAATGAGCAGTTCTTC
TRBV18,NA,TRBJ1-1,TRBD1,CASSRQGNTEAFF,TGTGCCAGCTCCCGACAGGGGAACACTGAAGCTTTCTTT
TRBV7-9,once,TRBJ2-1,TRBD2,CASSWVAGGTYEQFF,TGTGCCAGCAGCTGGGTAGCGGGAGGGACGTATGAGCAGTTCTTC
TRBV6-5,NA,TRBJ1-4,NA,CASSYTKGEKLFF,TGTGCCAGCAGTTACACGAAGGGCGAAAAACTGTTTTTT
TRBV7-6,NA,TRBJ2-7,NA,CASSTGTWGFEQYF,TGTGCCAGCAGCACAGGGACATGGGGGTTCGAGCAGTACTTC
TRBV29-1,NA,TRBJ1-4,TRBD1,CSAGRGQATNEKLFF,TGCAGCGCTGGCCGAGGACAGGCAACTAATGAAAAACTGTTTTTT
TRBV29-1,NA,TRBJ1-2,TRBD1,CSVERQGAAGYTF,TGCAGCGTTGAAAGGCAGGGGGCGGCTGGCTACACCTTC
TRBV12-3/TRBV12-4,NA,TRBJ1-4,NA,CASSLTGPEKLFF,TGTGCCAGCAGTTTAACGGGGCCCGAAAAACTGTTTTTT
TRBV27,NA,TRBJ1-1,NA,CASSAPGGKAFF,TGTGCCAGCAGTGCCCCCGGGGGCAAAGCTTTCTTT
TRBV29-1,few,TRBJ2-4,NA,CSVEDAGINIQYF,TGCAGCGTTGAAGATGCCGGGATAAACATTCAGTACTTC